This TCR beta chain is drawn from a study of T-cell reconstitution after alpha-beta-depleted transplantation in children. With V trimmed by 4 bases and J by 7 bases, 16 bases remained unmatched. Germline values: CDR1 DFQATT, CDR2 SNEGSKA (reference sequence). This CDR3 spans 15 amino acids. Unique molecular identifiers were incorporated into the prepared TCRbeta library. One entry per CDR3 protein, called by TCRdb with MiXCR from the PCR reads. This table holds around 400,000 distinct CDR3 sequences, around 21% found once. The clonotype comes from a human donor who donated a stem cell graft to a child with acute myeloid leukemia. The chain links TRBV20-1 to TRBJ2-7, with 7 bases matching TRBD1. The sample was PBMCs from the stem cell graft donor, taken from the stem cell graft. CDR3 DNA sequence: TGCAGTGCTACAAATCCCCCGGGACAGAGATGGGAGCAGTACTTC. Amino acid sequence: CSATNPPGQRWEQYF.